This TCR beta chain was sequenced in a study of Ad26.COV2.S vaccination and SARS-CoV-2 variants. Study-level points and caveats: Vaccinees and placebo recipients showed similar non-spike TCR breadth.

Treatment reported: around 19 received Ad26.COV2.S at low or high dose, single or two shots; roughly five received placebo; per-sample allocation not given. Repertoires come from day 63 after the first vaccine or placebo injection. Whoever gave the sample was an adult aged 18-55 years in Boston. TCRdb keeps only in-frame clones here, not all; method: immunoSEQ multiplex PCR. The table shows about 440,000 clones, with roughly 91% occurring only once. Per germline, CDR1 MNHEY and CDR2 SVGAGI. The CDR3 consists of 11 residues. The V and J ends lost 7 bases and 6 bases respectively, with 6 bases between them. Concerning this clone: The antigen remains undetermined.

The TCR was taken from a person between 18 and 59 years old who received the Ad26.COV2.S COVID-19 vaccine or a placebo. The source material was peripheral blood, sampled in a trial of Ad26.COV2.S vaccine versus placebo. The chain links TRBV6-5 to TRBJ2-2; D is undetermined. The CDR3 loop is CASTKSGELFF. The DNA of the CDR3 is TGTGCCAGCACCAAATCCGGGGAGCTGTTTTTT.